The entry below describes one T cell receptor (beta chain). This sample is drawn from a study of blood T cell repertoires in COVID-19. The overall study: Sites in the United States, Italy and Spain provided acute and convalescent COVID-19 samples.

The assay was immunoSEQ multiplex PCR, and TCRdb's table has in-frame clones only and misses some. The table records 35,000 to 45,000 clones, roughly 85% of them present only once. Trimming pared 5 bases from V and 5 bases from J, leaving 12 bases between. The CDR3 totals 13 residues. Germline CDR1 SNHLY, CDR2 FYNNEI. This receptor was identified in a man between 60 and 70 years old with acute or convalescent COVID-19. The rearrangement uses TRBV2 and TRBJ1-2; D not resolved. Specimen: peripheral blood. CDR3 protein: CASSQEGGYGYTF. CDR3 nucleotide sequence: TGTGCCAGCAGTCAAGAGGGAGGTTATGGCTACACCTTC.